Given below is one T cell receptor (beta chain) in context. Clones were read by immunoSEQ multiplex PCR, and TCRdb kept only the in-frame ones, dropping some. The data show 200,000 to 300,000 clones, 70% to 75% seen once. This sample is part of a study of blood T cell repertoires in COVID-19. The CDR3 runs 13 residues. Germline CDR1 is SGHRS and CDR2 is YFSETQ. Trimming pared 2 bases from V and 2 bases from J, leaving 8 bases between. V gene TRBV5-1 combines with J gene TRBJ2-7; D ambiguous. Sequencing was performed on peripheral blood. The source is a woman of 80 years or more with acute or convalescent COVID-19. CDR3 sequence: CASSFALAYEQYF. The CDR3 DNA follows: TGCGCCAGCAGCTTCGCCCTAGCCTACGAGCAGTACTTC.